The next 10 T cell receptor beta chains were all read from a single sample in a study of blood T cell repertoires in COVID-19. Repertoires were generated with immunoSEQ multiplex PCR, while TCRdb's copy carries only in-frame clones and drops some. This table holds about 160,000 clones, approximately 92% found once. The sequenced material came from peripheral blood. These receptors originate from a man aged 30 to 39 with COVID-19, enrolled during active disease.

The rearrangement uses TRBV10-3 and TRBJ2-7, with 11 nucleotides matching TRBD1. Germline V CDR1 and CDR2: ENHRY, SYGVKD. With V trimmed by 0 bases and J by 0 bases, 1 base remained unmatched. CDR3 length: 16 amino acids. The CDR3 loop reads CAISESGTGGSYEQYF. Here the CDR3 DNA reads TGTGCCATCAGTGAGTCCGGGACAGGGGGCTCCTACGAGCAGTACTTC.

J is TRBJ2-7 and V is TRBV19; 7 bases are shared with TRBD2. After removal of 10 bases from V and 7 bases from J, the junction contained 16 bases not matched to a gene. The germline V gene has CDR1 LNHDA and CDR2 SQIVND (reference sequence). CDR3 length equals 14 residues. As DNA, the CDR3 is TGTGCCAATGGGGGGGGGTCCCTAACCAAGGAGCAGTACTTC. Protein sequence: CANGGGSLTKEQYF.

This chain uses TRBV18 with TRBJ2-1, with 9 bases matching TRBD1. Looked up from germline, CDR1 is KGHSH and CDR2 is LQKENI. The junction had 8 bases not matched to a gene; V was cut back by 2 bases and J by 6 bases. The CDR3 totals 16 residues. CDR3 loop: CASSPTSLTGGNEQFF. The CDR3 DNA is TGTGCCAGCTCACCAACCTCTTTGACAGGGGGCAATGAGCAGTTCTTC.

The rearrangement joins TRBV5-4 to TRBJ1-2; 7 nucleotides match TRBD1. Germline V gene lookup returns CDR1 SGHNT and CDR2 YYREEE (reference sequence). The CDR3 spans 13 residues. Trimming at V came to 2 bases and at J to 4 bases, leaving 2 bases not matched to a gene. DNA of the CDR3: TGTGCCAGCAGCTTTAACAGGGGCTATGGCTACACCTTC. Its translation: CASSFNRGYGYTF. The whole variable domain, remainder taken from reference TRBV5-4 and TRBJ1-2, is ETGVTQSPTHLIKTRGQQVTLRCSSQSGHNTVSWYQQALGQGPQFIFQYYREEENGRGNFPPRFSGLQFPNYSSELNVNALELDDSALYLCASSFNRGYGYTFGSGTRLTVV.

J is TRBJ2-1 and V is TRBV4-1, with 10 bases that match TRBD1. The CDR3 is 19 amino acids. V gave up 5 bases and J gave up 8 bases; unmatched junction bases: 21. The V gene's germline CDR1 is MGHRA and CDR2 YSYEKL. The CDR3 sequence is CASSFRSDRGRKDIDEQFF. CDR3 nucleotide sequence: TGCGCCAGCAGCTTCCGTTCGGACAGGGGGAGGAAAGATATCGATGAGCAGTTCTTC.

V usage is TRBV9 and J usage is TRBJ1-3, with 7 nucleotides matching TRBD1. The V segment lost 1 base and the J segment 0 bases; nucleotides outside the gene matches: 7. Germline CDR1 reads SGDLS; CDR2 reads YYNGEE. The CDR3 contains 17 residues. In DNA, the CDR3 is TGTGCCAGCAGCGTAAACCCTTCAGGGGGCTCTGGAAACACCATATATTTT. Its protein product is CASSVNPSGGSGNTIYF.

The chain employs TRBV4-3 and TRBJ1-6; TRBD1 matches 9 bases. The CDR3 sequence is 16 residues long. Germline loops: CDR1 LGHNA, CDR2 YSLEER. J gave up 8 bases and V 3 bases, and 8 bases lay outside the gene matches. This CDR3 reads CASSQAPGQGYSPLHF. As DNA, the CDR3 is TGCGCCAGCAGCCAGGCTCCGGGACAGGGATATTCACCCCTCCACTTT.

The chain links TRBV4-3 to TRBJ2-5, with 11 bases fitting TRBD2. In germline, CDR1 is LGHNA, CDR2 YSLEER. Germline trimming cut 0 bases from V and 4 bases from J; bases unmatched to any gene: 10. The CDR3 spans 18 residues. The CDR3 here is CASSQDLTSGRWGETQYF. The DNA for the CDR3 is TGCGCCAGCAGCCAAGATCTAACTAGCGGGAGATGGGGAGAGACCCAGTACTTC.

This rearrangement joins TRBV7-2 to TRBJ1-2, with 7 nucleotides matching TRBD1. This CDR3 spans 14 amino acids. V shed 0 bases, J shed 6 bases, and the junction held 4 bases outside the gene matches. The V gene's germline CDR1 is SGHTA and CDR2 FQGNSA. CDR3 loop: CASSLAQQGNGYTF. The CDR3 coding sequence is TGTGCCAGCAGCTTAGCGCAACAGGGGAATGGCTACACCTTC.

The chain carries TRBV29-1 and TRBJ2-1; 14 bases fit TRBD2. This CDR3 has 14 residues. The ends lost 8 bases at V and 8 bases at J; junction bases unmatched: 8. Germline V lookup: CDR1 SQVTM, CDR2 ANQGSEA. CDR3 nucleotides: TGCAGCACAGAGGGACTAGCGGGAGACCATGAGCAGTTCTTC. The encoded protein is CSTEGLAGDHEQFF.